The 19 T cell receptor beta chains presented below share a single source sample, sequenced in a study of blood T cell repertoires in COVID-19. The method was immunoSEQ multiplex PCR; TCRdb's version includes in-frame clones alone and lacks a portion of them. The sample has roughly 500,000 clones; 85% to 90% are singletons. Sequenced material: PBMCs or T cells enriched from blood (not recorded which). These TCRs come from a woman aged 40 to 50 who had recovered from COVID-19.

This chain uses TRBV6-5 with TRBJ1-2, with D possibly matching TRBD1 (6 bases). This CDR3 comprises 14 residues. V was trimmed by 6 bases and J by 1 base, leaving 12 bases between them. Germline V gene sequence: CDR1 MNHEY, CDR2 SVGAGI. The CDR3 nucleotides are TGTGCCAGCAGCCCCCGGACAGATAACTATGGCTACACCTTC. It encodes CASSPRTDNYGYTF.

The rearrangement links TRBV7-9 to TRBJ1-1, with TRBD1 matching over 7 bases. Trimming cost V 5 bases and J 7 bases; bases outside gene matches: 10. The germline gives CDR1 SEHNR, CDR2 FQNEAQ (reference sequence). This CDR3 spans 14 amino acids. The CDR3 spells CASSRQGLSGEAFF. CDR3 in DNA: TGTGCCAGCAGCCGACAGGGCCTAAGCGGTGAAGCTTTCTTT.

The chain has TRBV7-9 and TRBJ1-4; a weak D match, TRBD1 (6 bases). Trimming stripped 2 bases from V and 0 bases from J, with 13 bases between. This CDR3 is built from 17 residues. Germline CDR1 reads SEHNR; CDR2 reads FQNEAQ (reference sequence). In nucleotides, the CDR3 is TGTGCCAGCAGCTTATTGGCCAGGGGTTCAACTAATGAAAAACTGTTTTTT. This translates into CASSLLARGSTNEKLFF.

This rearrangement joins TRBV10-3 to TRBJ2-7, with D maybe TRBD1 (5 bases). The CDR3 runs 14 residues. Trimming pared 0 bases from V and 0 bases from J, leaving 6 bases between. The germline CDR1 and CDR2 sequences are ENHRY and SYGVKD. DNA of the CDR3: TGTGCCATCAGTGAGTCACAGGCCTCCTACGAGCAGTACTTC. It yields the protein CAISESQASYEQYF.

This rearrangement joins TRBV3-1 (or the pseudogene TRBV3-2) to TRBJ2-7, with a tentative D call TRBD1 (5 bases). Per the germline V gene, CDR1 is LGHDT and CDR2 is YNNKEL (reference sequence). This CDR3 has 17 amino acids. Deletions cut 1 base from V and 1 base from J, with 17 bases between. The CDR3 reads CASSQVNYRRPSYEQYF. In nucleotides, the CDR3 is TGTGCCAGCAGCCAAGTTAATTACAGGCGCCCTTCCTACGAGCAGTACTTC.

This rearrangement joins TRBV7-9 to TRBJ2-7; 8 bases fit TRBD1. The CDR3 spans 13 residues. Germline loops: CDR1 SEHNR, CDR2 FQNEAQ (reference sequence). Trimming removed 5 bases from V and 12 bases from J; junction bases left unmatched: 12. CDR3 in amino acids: CASSTGTGPSGYF. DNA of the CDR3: TGTGCCAGCAGCACTGGGACAGGACCCTCCGGGTACTTC. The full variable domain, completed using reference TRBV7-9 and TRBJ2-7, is DTGVSQNPRHKITKRGQNVTFRCDPISEHNRLYWYRQTLGQGPEFLTYFQNEAQLEKSRLLSDRFSAERPKGSFSTLEIQRTEQGDSAMYLCASSTGTGPSGYFGPGTRLTVT.

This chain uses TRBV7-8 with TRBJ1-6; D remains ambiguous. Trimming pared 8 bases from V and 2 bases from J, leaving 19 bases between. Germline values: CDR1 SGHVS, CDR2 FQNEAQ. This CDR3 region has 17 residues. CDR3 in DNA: TGTGCCAGCGAATCCATCCCTCGAGAGACCTATAATTCACCCCTCCACTTT. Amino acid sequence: CASESIPRETYNSPLHF.

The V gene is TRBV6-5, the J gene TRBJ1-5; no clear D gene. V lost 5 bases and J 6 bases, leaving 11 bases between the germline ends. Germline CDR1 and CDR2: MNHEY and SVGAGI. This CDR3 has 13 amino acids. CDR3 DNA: TGTGCCAGCAGTACGAGGGAATTTCAGCCCCAGCATTTT. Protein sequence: CASSTREFQPQHF.

CDR3 region: CASSRRQDSYEQYF. The CDR3 bases are TGCGCCAGCAGCCGGCGACAGGACTCCTACGAGCAGTACTTC. The rearrangement joins TRBV5-1 to TRBJ2-7, with a possible D match to TRBD1 (6 bases). The CDR3 runs 14 residues. Germline V gene sequence: CDR1 SGHRS, CDR2 YFSETQ. V dropped 4 bases and J dropped 0 bases, with 11 bases sitting between them. Variable domain in full (rest from reference TRBV5-1 and TRBJ2-7): KAGVTQTPRYLIKTRGQQVTLSCSPISGHRSVSWYQQTPGQGLQFLFEYFSETQRNKGNFPGRFSGRQFSNSRSEMNVSTLELGDSALYLCASSRRQDSYEQYFGPGTRLTVT.

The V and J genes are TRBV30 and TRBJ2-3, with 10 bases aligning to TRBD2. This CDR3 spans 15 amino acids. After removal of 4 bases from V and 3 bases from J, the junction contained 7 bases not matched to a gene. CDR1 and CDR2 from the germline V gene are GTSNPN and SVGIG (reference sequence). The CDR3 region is CAWNRAGGPTDTQYF. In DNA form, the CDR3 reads TGTGCCTGGAACAGAGCGGGAGGGCCAACAGATACGCAGTATTTT.

In DNA form, the CDR3 reads TGTGCCAGCAGTGAACCTACAGGGGGCGCTTCACCCCTCCACTTT. It specifies CASSEPTGGASPLHF. V gene TRBV25-1 combines with J gene TRBJ1-6, with 9 bases lining up with TRBD1. The V gene end was trimmed by 2 bases and the J gene end by 9 bases; junction bases not matched to a gene: 5. Germline CDR1 is MGHDK and CDR2 is SYGVNS. The CDR3 is 15 amino acids.

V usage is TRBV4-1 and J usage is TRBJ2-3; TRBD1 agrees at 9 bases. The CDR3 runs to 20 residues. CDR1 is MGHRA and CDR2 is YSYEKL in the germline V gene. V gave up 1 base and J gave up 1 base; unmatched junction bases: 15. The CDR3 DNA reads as TGCGCCAGCAGCCAAGGCTCCGGACAGGGGATACCCCTCCGCACAGATACGCAGTATTTT. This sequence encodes CASSQGSGQGIPLRTDTQYF.

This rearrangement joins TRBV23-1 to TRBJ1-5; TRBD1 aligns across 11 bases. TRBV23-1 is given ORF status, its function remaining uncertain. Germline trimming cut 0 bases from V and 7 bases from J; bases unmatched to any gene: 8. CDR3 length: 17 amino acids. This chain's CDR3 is CASSQSWTGGGWQPQHF. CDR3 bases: TGCGCCAGCAGTCAATCATGGACAGGGGGCGGATGGCAGCCCCAGCATTTT.

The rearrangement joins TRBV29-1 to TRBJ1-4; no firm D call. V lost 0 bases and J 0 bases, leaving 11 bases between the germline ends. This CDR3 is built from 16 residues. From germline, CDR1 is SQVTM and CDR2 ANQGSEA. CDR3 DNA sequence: TGCAGCGTTGAAGATTCGCTACAGACAACTAATGAAAAACTGTTTTTT. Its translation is CSVEDSLQTTNEKLFF. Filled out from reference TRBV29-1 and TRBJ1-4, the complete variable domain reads SAVISQKPSRDICQRGTSLTIQCQVDSQVTMMFWYRQQPGQSLTLIATANQGSEATYESGFVIDKFPISRPNLTFSTLTVSNMSPEDSSIYLCSVEDSLQTTNEKLFFGSGTQLSVL.

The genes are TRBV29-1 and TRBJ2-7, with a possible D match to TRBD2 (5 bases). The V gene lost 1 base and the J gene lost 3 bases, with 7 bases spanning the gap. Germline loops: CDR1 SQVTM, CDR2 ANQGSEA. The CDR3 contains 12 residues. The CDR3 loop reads CSVEGGNYEQYF. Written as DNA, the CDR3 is TGCAGCGTTGAAGGAGGGAACTACGAGCAGTACTTC.

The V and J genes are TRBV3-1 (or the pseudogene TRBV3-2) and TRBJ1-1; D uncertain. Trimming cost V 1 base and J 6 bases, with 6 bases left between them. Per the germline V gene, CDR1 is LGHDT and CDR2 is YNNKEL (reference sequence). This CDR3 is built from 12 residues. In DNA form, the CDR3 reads TGTGCCAGCAGCCAAGGCGCCTCTGAAGCTTTCTTT. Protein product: CASSQGASEAFF.

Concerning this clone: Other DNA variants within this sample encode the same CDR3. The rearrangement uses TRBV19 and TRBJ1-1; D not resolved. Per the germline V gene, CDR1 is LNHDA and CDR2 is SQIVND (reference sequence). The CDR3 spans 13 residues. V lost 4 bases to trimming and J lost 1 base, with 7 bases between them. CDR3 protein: CASSRRGNTEAFF. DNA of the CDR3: TGTGCCAGTAGTAGGCGGGGGAACACTGAAGCTTTCTTT. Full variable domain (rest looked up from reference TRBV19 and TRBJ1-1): DGGITQSPKYLFRKEGQNVTLSCEQNLNHDAMYWYRQDPGQGLRLIYYSQIVNDFQKGDIAEGYSVSREKKESFPLTVTSAQKNPTAFYLCASSRRGNTEAFFGQGTRLTVV.

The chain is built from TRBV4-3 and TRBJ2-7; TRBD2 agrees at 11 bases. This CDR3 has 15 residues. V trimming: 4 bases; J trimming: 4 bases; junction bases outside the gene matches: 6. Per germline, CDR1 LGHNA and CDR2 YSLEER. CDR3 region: CASSLHRTSGYEQYF. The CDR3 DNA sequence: TGCGCCAGCAGCCTCCACCGGACTAGCGGGTACGAGCAGTACTTC.

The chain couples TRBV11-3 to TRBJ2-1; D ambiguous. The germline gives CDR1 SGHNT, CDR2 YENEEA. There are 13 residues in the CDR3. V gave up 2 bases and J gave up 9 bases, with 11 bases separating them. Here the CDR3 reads CASSLSWAPEQFF. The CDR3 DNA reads TGTGCCAGCAGCTTAAGTTGGGCCCCTGAGCAGTTCTTC.